The TCR beta chain described here comes from a study of molecular identifiers for immune sequencing clone quantification. Study-level findings and limits: Over 99% of effector molecules, yet under 1% of naive-cell molecules, were held by clones above 20 RNA copies. Barcode-sharing identical TCR molecules could underestimate highly expanded clone sizes.

Trimming stripped 6 bases from V and 1 base from J, with 13 bases between. CDR1 and CDR2 (germline): SGDLS, YYNGEE. This CDR3 is 14 amino acids long. On this clonotype itself: Its specificity is unknown.

TCRdb recomputed calls from the PCR reads with MiXCR, one row per CDR3 protein. The top ten hold around 0.76% of the sample, which has around 470,000 distinct CDR3 sequences, around 23% seen once. The chain recombines TRBV9 with TRBJ1-2, with D possibly being TRBD1 (5 bases). Input material: naive CD8+ T cells from blood, with Jurkat cell RNA spiked in. Subset: FACS-sorted CD8+CD4-CCR7+CD45RA+ naive T cells. The sequence was obtained from a human donor in good health. Some libraries in this study had Jurkat cell RNA spiked in. The CDR3 nucleotides read TGTGCCAGCAAAGGGGCCGGGAATAACTATGGCTACACCTTC. It yields the protein CASKGAGNNYGYTF.